This TCR beta chain was identified during a study of cytomegalovirus exposure and HLA in healthy donors. Looking at the study overall: A prior study identified 110 million or so unique TCR beta sequences from roughly 180 million T cells.

Use of 60 Vbeta and 13 Jbeta primers characterized the PCR. Assay used: immunoSEQ multiplex PCR; TCRdb lists only in-frame clones, some missing. The sample holds more than 95,000 clones; about two thirds are singletons and the top ten take around 4.8%. Worth noting for this clone: Its antigen is still unknown.

Study-level results: What a later analysis reportedly showed was that an Asian-associated ancestry cluster had fewer N-insertions than the roughly 670-donor mean.

The CDR3 spans 14 residues. The germline V gene has CDR1 MNHNS and CDR2 SASEGT. V trimming: 5 bases; J trimming: 4 bases; junction bases outside the gene matches: 5. The sequence came from a man aged 60 to 69 in good health and CMV-seropositive. The sequencing sample was made of PBMCs. The chain employs TRBV6-1 and TRBJ1-5; 7 nucleotides align to TRBD1. The CDR3 spells CASSPGTANQPQHF. The DNA for the CDR3 is TGTGCCAGCAGTCCCGGGACAGCAAATCAGCCCCAGCATTTT.